These 24 T cell receptor beta chains originate from one sample sequenced in a study of PD-L1 blockade in urothelial cancer. Only in-frame clones appear in the TCRdb table, and some are missing; sequencing was by immunoSEQ multiplex PCR. The sample records 85,000 to 130,000 clones, about 91% being singletons. The source was PBMCs, collected around atezolizumab (anti-PD-L1) treatment. These TCRs come from an elderly woman with urothelial cancer.

V is TRBV7-8 and J is TRBJ2-3; D ambiguous. There are 12 residues in the CDR3. Germline V CDR1 and CDR2: SGHVS, FQNEAQ. V lost 5 bases and J lost 0, with 3 bases in between. CDR3 sequence: CASSQSTDTQYF. The CDR3 coding sequence is TGTGCCAGCAGCCAGAGCACAGATACGCAGTATTTT.

The chain carries TRBV9 and TRBJ1-4; D perhaps matches TRBD1 (5 bases). Trimming removed 4 bases from V and 6 bases from J, with 19 bases in between. The CDR3 runs to 16 residues. Per germline, CDR1 SGDLS and CDR2 YYNGEE. CDR3 in amino acids: CASSPSRGTGDEKLFF. DNA for the CDR3: TGTGCCAGCAGCCCTTCTCGCGGGACGGGGGATGAAAAACTGTTTTTT. The full variable domain, with the rest looked up from reference TRBV9 and TRBJ1-4, is DSGVTQTPKHLITATGQRVTLRCSPRSGDLSVYWYQQSLDQGLQFLIQYYNGEERAKGNILERFSAQQFPDLHSELNLSSLELGDSALYFCASSPSRGTGDEKLFFGSGTQLSVL.

The chain uses TRBV29-1 and TRBJ1-4; 10 bases are a match to TRBD1. The germline V gene encodes CDR1 SQVTM and CDR2 ANQGSEA. V lost 1 base and J lost 5; bases outside the gene matches: 1. This CDR3 has 14 amino acids. CDR3 residues: CSVEGTGGNEKLFF. As DNA, the CDR3 is TGCAGCGTTGAAGGGACAGGGGGAAATGAAAAACTGTTTTTT.

This clone was found once. The chain joins TRBV5-6 to TRBJ1-4; 7 bases match TRBD1. The ends lost 3 bases at V and 3 bases at J; junction bases unmatched: 5. Per the germline V gene, CDR1 is SGHDT and CDR2 is YYEEEE. The CDR3 consists of 15 residues. In nucleotides, the CDR3 is TGTGCCAGCAGCTATACAGGGGATGCTAATGAAAAACTGTTTTTT. This codes for CASSYTGDANEKLFF.

The chain recombines TRBV10-3 with TRBJ2-7; 7 positions agree with TRBD1. V dropped 2 bases and J dropped 1; count of bases not matched to a gene: 2. The CDR3 loop spans 14 amino acids. The germline CDR1 and CDR2 sequences are ENHRY and SYGVKD. The CDR3 nucleotides are TGTGCCATCAGTGAGACAGGGGCGTCCTACGAGCAGTACTTC. Protein product: CAISETGASYEQYF.

The chain has TRBV19 and TRBJ2-7; D is perhaps TRBD1 (5 bases). Germline V CDR1 and CDR2: LNHDA, SQIVND (reference sequence). Trimming removed 4 bases at V and 6 bases at J, with 13 bases between. The CDR3 extends over 13 amino acids. CDR3 residues: CASSSIQGGEQYF. The CDR3 DNA sequence: TGTGCCAGTAGTAGCATCCAGGGCGGCGAGCAGTACTTC. Full variable domain (remainder filled in from reference TRBV19 and TRBJ2-7): DGGITQSPKYLFRKEGQNVTLSCEQNLNHDAMYWYRQDPGQGLRLIYYSQIVNDFQKGDIAEGYSVSREKKESFPLTVTSAQKNPTAFYLCASSSIQGGEQYFGPGTRLTVT.

The chain recombines TRBV30 with TRBJ1-2, with D perhaps matching TRBD1 (6 bases). CDR1 and CDR2 from the germline V gene are GTSNPN and SVGIG (reference sequence). The V end lost 0 bases, the J end lost 7 bases, and 15 bases lay between the germline ends. The CDR3 has 14 amino acids. DNA for the CDR3: TGTGCCTGGAGTGTGGACAGCCGCTGGACTGGCTACACCTTC. It yields the protein CAWSVDSRWTGYTF.

V gene TRBV11-2 combines with J gene TRBJ2-7; 11 positions match TRBD1. Trimming cost V 6 bases and J 1 base; bases outside gene matches: 17. In germline, CDR1 is SGHAT, CDR2 FQNNGV. This CDR3 has 19 amino acids. CDR3 residues: CASRSLRSQDRGPSYEQYF. The DNA for the CDR3 is TGTGCCAGCAGAAGCTTACGTAGTCAGGACAGGGGGCCTTCCTACGAGCAGTACTTC.

V usage is TRBV6-1 and J usage is TRBJ1-4, with TRBD1 matching 8 bases. The CDR3 extends over 14 amino acids. Germline CDR1 is MNHNS and CDR2 is SASEGT. The J segment lost 5 bases and the V segment lost 4 bases, leaving 3 bases of the junction unmatched. The chain's CDR3 is CASSVRGQNEKLFF. Here the CDR3 DNA reads TGTGCCAGCAGTGTCAGGGGGCAGAATGAAAAACTGTTTTTT.

The rearrangement joins TRBV6-5 to TRBJ1-2; D gene unclear. The CDR3 runs to 14 residues. V was shortened by 4 bases and J by 5 bases, with 14 bases between the two germline ends. CDR1 MNHEY and CDR2 SVGAGI come from the germline V gene. CDR3 amino acids: CASSSPDMPYGYTF. CDR3 nucleotides: TGTGCCAGCAGTTCCCCTGACATGCCGTATGGCTACACCTTC.

This sequence joins TRBV5-6 and TRBJ1-3; 7 bases are shared with TRBD1. Germline-derived CDR1 and CDR2 are SGHDT and YYEEEE. The CDR3 contains 15 residues. Unmatched junction bases numbered 2, after V lost 0 bases and J lost 2 bases. CDR3 DNA sequence: TGTGCCAGCAGCTTGGTACAGGGGCCTGGAAACACCATATATTTT. It yields the protein CASSLVQGPGNTIYF.

This clone has a single count. The chain has TRBV21-1 and TRBJ1-5; the table gives TRBD1 as D, unverified against the DNA. TRBV21-1 is assigned pseudogene status. This CDR3 has 19 amino acids. CDR3 amino acids: CASSGGGRGQNFCNQPQHF. The CDR3 DNA is TGTGCCAGCAGCGGGGGGGGCAGGGGGCAGAACTTCTGCAATCAGCCCCAGCATTTT.

The chain couples TRBV7-6 to TRBJ2-7, with 7 bases matching TRBD2. CDR1 SGHVS and CDR2 FNYEAQ come from the germline V gene. V was clipped by 1 base and J by 7 bases; unmatched bases: 4. This CDR3 has 13 residues. CDR3 protein: CASSLGPGGEQYF. The CDR3 DNA sequence: TGTGCCAGCAGCTTAGGGCCCGGGGGGGAGCAGTACTTC.

This chain uses TRBV5-8 with TRBJ2-3, with 7 bases matching TRBD2. This CDR3 is 15 amino acids long. Germline lookup yields CDR1 SGHTS and CDR2 YDEGEE. V trimming: 4 bases; J trimming: 5 bases; junction bases outside the gene matches: 10. The CDR3 region has the DNA TGTGCCAGCAGCCCGGGGAGGGGCGCGGTAGATACGCAGTATTTT. Protein product: CASSPGRGAVDTQYF.

The chain couples TRBV6-1 to TRBJ1-5; D remains unclear. Trimming removed 0 bases from V and 2 bases from J, with 5 bases in between. CDR1 and CDR2 from the germline V gene are MNHNS and SASEGT. The CDR3 is made up of 14 amino acids. The CDR3, as DNA: TGTGCCAGCAGTGAAGCTTCCGGCAATCAGCCCCAGCATTTT. This sequence encodes CASSEASGNQPQHF.

This rearrangement joins TRBV4-2 to TRBJ2-5; 10 bases agree with TRBD2. V was clipped by 1 base and J by 4 bases; unmatched bases: 6. CDR1 is LGHNA, CDR2 YNFKEQ, per germline. CDR3 length: 16 amino acids. The CDR3 DNA is TGTGCCAGCAGCCAAGCGGTGTCTAGCGGGGGAGAGACCCAGTACTTC. This encodes CASSQAVSSGGETQYF.

The chain carries TRBV30 and TRBJ2-7, with 8 bases matching TRBD1. Germline V gene lookup returns CDR1 GTSNPN and CDR2 SVGIG (reference sequence). The CDR3 is made up of 15 amino acids. V shed 7 bases and J 4 bases; nucleotides not matched to a gene: 15. Written as DNA, the CDR3 is TGTGCCTACCGAAACCCCCAGGGGGCAGGGTACGAGCAGTACTTC. Its protein product is CAYRNPQGAGYEQYF.

The gene calls are TRBV15 and TRBJ1-1; 8 positions agree with TRBD1. CDR1 LNHNV and CDR2 YYDKDF come from the germline V gene (reference sequence). The V and J ends lost 5 bases and 0 bases, in that order; junction bases with no gene match: 2. The CDR3 totals 14 residues. CDR3 amino acids: CATSRDRMNTEAFF. In DNA, the CDR3 is TGTGCCACCAGCCGGGACAGGATGAACACTGAAGCTTTCTTT.

V gene TRBV23-1 combines with J gene TRBJ2-3, with D possibly being TRBD1 (5 bases). TRBV23-1 is identified as an open reading frame with a role that is uncertain. The CDR3 length is 15 residues. V lost 6 bases, J lost 2 bases, and 15 bases lay in between. This CDR3 is CASSQRGFYTDTQYF. DNA for the CDR3: TGCGCCAGCAGCCAAAGGGGTTTTTACACAGATACGCAGTATTTT.

The rearrangement uses TRBV9 and TRBJ2-1; 10 bases line up with TRBD2. Germline V gives CDR1 SGDLS, CDR2 YYNGEE. CDR3 size: 16 residues. V shed 4 bases and J 0 bases; nucleotides not matched to a gene: 4. The CDR3 coding sequence is TGTGCCAGCAGCCCGGGACTAGCGAGCTCCTACAATGAGCAGTTCTTC. Encoded protein: CASSPGLASSYNEQFF.

The J gene is TRBJ2-7, the V gene TRBV29-1; the D is unclear. The CDR3 runs 13 residues. Germline V gene lookup returns CDR1 SQVTM and CDR2 ANQGSEA. V gave up 1 base and J gave up 1 base, with 8 bases separating them. Here the CDR3 DNA reads TGCAGCGTTGAAGTGACTCAATCCTACGAGCAGTACTTC. Protein sequence: CSVEVTQSYEQYF.

This chain connects TRBV6-1 to TRBJ2-1, with no clear D. The CDR3 sequence is 12 residues long. Per the germline V gene, CDR1 is MNHNS and CDR2 is SASEGT. The V and J ends lost 6 bases and 4 bases respectively, with 7 bases between them. The DNA of the CDR3 is TGTGCCAGCAGCCCCCGGTACAATGAGCAGTTCTTC. Amino acids: CASSPRYNEQFF.

This chain connects TRBV7-3 to TRBJ1-2; weak D call: TRBD1 (5 bases). V lost 2 bases to trimming and J lost 6 bases, with 16 bases between them. The CDR3 totals 15 residues. CDR1 and CDR2 (germline): SGHTA, FQGTGA. The CDR3 nucleotides read TGTGCCAGCAGCTTAGGTGGGAGCTCGGGGGATGGCTACACCTTC. Translating it yields CASSLGGSSGDGYTF.

The V gene is TRBV10-1, the J gene TRBJ1-5; D may be TRBD1 (5 bases). This CDR3 comprises 14 residues. Germline V CDR1 and CDR2: WNHNN, SYGVQD (reference sequence). Trimming pared 0 bases from V and 10 bases from J, leaving 13 bases between. CDR3 sequence (DNA): TGCGCCAGCAGTGAGTCTCCAGGGTCCACACCCCAGCATTTT. Translating it yields CASSESPGSTPQHF.